This paragraph covers one T cell receptor beta chain sequence. What it binds is unknown. CDR3 length: 15 amino acids. V was trimmed by 8 bases and J by 8 bases, leaving 21 bases between them. In germline, CDR1 is MDHEN, CDR2 SYDVKM. Some clones are missing from TCRdb's copy, which holds only in-frame ones; the method was immunoSEQ multiplex PCR. The sample has 150,000 to 200,000 clones, about 89% seen once. The sample comes from a study of cytomegalovirus exposure and HLA in healthy donors. Broader study findings: Testing in vitro showed a few CMV-associated chains specific for CMV antigens.

The chain employs TRBV28 and TRBJ1-4, with D perhaps matching TRBD1 (6 bases). Sequenced sample: PBMCs. This TCR was recovered from a man aged 25-40 years in good health and CMV-seropositive. The CDR3 spells CASQVGTQGIEKLFF. The DNA of the CDR3 is TGTGCCAGCCAAGTCGGGACACAGGGAATAGAAAAACTGTTTTTT.